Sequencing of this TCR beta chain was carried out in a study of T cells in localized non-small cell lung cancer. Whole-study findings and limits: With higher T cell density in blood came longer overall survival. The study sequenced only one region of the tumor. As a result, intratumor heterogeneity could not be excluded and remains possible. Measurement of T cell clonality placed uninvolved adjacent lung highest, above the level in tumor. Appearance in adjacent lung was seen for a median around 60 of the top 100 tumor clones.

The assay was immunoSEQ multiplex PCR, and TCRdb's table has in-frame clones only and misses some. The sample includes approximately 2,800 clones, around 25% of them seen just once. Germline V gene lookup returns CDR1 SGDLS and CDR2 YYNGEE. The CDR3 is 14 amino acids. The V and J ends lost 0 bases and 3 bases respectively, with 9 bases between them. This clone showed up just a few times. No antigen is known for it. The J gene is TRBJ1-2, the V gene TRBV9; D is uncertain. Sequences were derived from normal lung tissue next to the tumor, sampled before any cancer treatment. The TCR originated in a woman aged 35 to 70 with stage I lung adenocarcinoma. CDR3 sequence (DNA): TGTGCCAGCAGCGTAGGCGCCGGGGACTATGGCTACACCTTC. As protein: CASSVGAGDYGYTF.